This TCR beta chain derives from a study of blood T cell repertoires in COVID-19. This CDR3 is 13 amino acids long. The germline V gene has CDR1 KGHSH and CDR2 LQKENI. The V segment lost 2 bases and the J segment 5 bases; nucleotides outside the gene matches: 0. Per the authors' pipeline: For nucleated cells, counts were estimated from reference gene primer amplification. Produced via immunoSEQ multiplex PCR; TCRdb's table is partial and in-frame only. That table furnishes V, J and clone size, whereas the DNA furnished D and trimming. The sample comprises roughly 120,000 clones, roughly nine tenths of which are singletons, and 3.5% to 4.5% rests with the top ten.

The source material was peripheral blood. The receptor was isolated from a man aged 35 to 55 with acute or convalescent COVID-19. V and J are TRBV18 and TRBJ2-1, with 7 bases fitting TRBD1. The CDR3 DNA reads as TGTGCCAGCTCACCAACAGGGGACAATGAGCAGTTCTTC. Its protein is CASSPTGDNEQFF.